The clone carrying this T cell receptor beta chain was picked up one time. Germline values: CDR1 KGHSH, CDR2 LQKENI. Germline trimming cut 1 base from V and 5 bases from J; bases unmatched to any gene: 12. The CDR3 extends over 18 amino acids. Original methodology: Researchers report that nucleated cell counts were estimated from reference gene primer amplification. Assay: immunoSEQ multiplex PCR; the TCRdb copy retains only in-frame clones and omits some. The V and J calls and clone size come from that table; D and trimming were worked out from the DNA. Seen here are just over 250,000 clones, roughly 86% observed once, and the top ten hold approximately 9.8%. The sample originates from a study of blood T cell repertoires in COVID-19. Across the study: Sites in the United States, Italy and Spain provided acute and convalescent COVID-19 samples. In each case, the material was cDNA or gDNA derived from T cells, B-cell-depleted T cells, or PBMCs.

The TCR sequence derives from a middle-aged man who had recovered from COVID-19. V and J are TRBV18 and TRBJ2-5, with TRBD1 matching 11 bases. The sequenced sample was peripheral blood. The CDR3 protein is CASSPLLRTGGARETQYF. The CDR3 DNA reads as TGTGCCAGCTCACCACTACTCCGGACAGGGGGCGCTCGGGAGACCCAGTACTTC.